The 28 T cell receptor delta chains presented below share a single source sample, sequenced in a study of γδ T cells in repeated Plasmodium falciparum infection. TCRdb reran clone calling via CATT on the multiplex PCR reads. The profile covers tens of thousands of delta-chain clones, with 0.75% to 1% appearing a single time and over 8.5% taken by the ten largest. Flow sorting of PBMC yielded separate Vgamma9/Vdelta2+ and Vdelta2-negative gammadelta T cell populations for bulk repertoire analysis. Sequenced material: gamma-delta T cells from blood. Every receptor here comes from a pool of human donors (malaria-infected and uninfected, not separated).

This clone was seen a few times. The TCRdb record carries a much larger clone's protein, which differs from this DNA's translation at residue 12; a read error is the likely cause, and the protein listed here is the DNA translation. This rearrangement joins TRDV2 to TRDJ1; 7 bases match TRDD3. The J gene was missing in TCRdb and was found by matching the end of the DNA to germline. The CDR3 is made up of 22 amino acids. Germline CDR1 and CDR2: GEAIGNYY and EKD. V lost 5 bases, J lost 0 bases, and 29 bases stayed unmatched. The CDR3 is CACARKNPTLGGGTLYTDKLIF. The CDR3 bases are TGTGCCTGTGCCAGAAAGAACCCTACGCTGGGGGGTGGAACCCTGTACACCGATAAACTCATCTTT.

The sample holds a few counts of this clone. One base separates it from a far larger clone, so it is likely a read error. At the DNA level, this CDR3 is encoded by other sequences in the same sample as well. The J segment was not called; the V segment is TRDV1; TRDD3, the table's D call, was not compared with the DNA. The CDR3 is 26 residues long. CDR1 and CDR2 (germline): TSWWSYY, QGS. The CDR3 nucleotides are TGTGCTCTTGGGAACCCCGACTCGGATCATCGATGGGGGATACGCGATATAAAAGCTTTGACAGCACAGCTCTTCTTT. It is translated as CALGNPDSDHRWGIRDIKALTAQLFF.

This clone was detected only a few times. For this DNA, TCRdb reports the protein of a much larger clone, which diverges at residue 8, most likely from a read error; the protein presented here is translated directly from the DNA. The CDR3 DNA reads as TGTGCTCTTGGGGACTACCGCCGGGGGATTAGGGCCGATAAACTCATCTTT. Translation gives CALGDYRRGIRADKLIF. The chain is built from TRDV1 and TRDJ1; 7 bases map to TRDD3. The J gene is not listed in TCRdb, so it was assigned here from a DNA match to germline. Per the germline V gene, CDR1 is TSWWSYY and CDR2 is QGS. J was trimmed by 3 bases and V by 3 bases; bases with no gene match: 13. This CDR3 has 17 residues.

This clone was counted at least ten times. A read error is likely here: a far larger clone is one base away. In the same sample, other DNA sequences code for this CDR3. The CDR3 loop is CACDSVLIPTGGFTDKLIF. In DNA, the CDR3 is TGTGCCTGTGACTCCGTTCTGATCCCTACTGGGGGATTCACCGATAAACTCATCTTT. The chain links TRDV2 to TRDJ1, with TRDD3 identical over 10 bases. The germline V gene has CDR1 GEAIGNYY and CDR2 EKD. This CDR3 spans 19 amino acids. The V gene end was trimmed by 3 bases and the J gene end by 1 base; junction bases not matched to a gene: 16.

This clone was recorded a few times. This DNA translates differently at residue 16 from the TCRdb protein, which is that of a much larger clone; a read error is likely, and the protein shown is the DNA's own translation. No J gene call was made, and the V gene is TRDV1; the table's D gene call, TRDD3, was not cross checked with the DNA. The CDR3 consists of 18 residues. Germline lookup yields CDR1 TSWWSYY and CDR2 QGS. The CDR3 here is CALGLVWGIRMRADKFIF. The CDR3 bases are TGTGCTCTTGGCCTCGTCTGGGGGATACGGATGCGGGCCGATAAATTCATCTTT.

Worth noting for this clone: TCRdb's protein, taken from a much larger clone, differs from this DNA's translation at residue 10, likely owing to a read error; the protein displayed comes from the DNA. As DNA, the CDR3 is TGTGCTCTTGGGGAAAGGGATCGGCTCCACACCGATAAACTCATCTTT. Translation gives CALGERDRLHTDKLIF. The chain uses TRDV1 and TRDJ1; D perhaps matches TRDD3 (5 bases). Assignment of the J gene here rests on matching the DNA to germline, because TCRdb gives none. Per the germline V gene, CDR1 is TSWWSYY and CDR2 is QGS. V was pared by 2 bases and J by 0 bases, with 13 bases between. This CDR3 spans 16 amino acids.

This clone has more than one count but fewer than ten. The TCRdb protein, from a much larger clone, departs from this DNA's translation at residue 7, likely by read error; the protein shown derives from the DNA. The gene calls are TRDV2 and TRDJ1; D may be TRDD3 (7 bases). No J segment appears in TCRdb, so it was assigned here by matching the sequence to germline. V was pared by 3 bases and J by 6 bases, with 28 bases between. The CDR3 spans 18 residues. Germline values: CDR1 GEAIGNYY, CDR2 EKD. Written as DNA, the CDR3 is TGTGCCTGTGACCCGAGCATTCCTAGCCGTGCTGGGGGTTATAAACTCATCTTT. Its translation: CACDPSIPSRAGGYKLIF.

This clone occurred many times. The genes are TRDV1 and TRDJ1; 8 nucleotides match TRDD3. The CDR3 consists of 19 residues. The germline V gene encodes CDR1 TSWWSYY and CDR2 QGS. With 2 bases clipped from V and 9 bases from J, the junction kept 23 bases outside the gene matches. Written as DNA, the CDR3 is TGTGCTCTTGGGGAAGGGGCTTCGATCCTACCCCCGGGGGATAAGGAACTCATCTTT. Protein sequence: CALGEGASILPPGDKELIF.

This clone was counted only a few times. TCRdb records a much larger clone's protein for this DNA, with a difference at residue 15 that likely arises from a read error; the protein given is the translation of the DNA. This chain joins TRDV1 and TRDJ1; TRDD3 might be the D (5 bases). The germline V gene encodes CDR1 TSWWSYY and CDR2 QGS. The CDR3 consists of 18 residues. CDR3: CALGALRRGRVHTDNLIF. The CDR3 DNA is TGTGCTCTTGGGGCACTTCGCCGGGGACGGGTCCACACCGATAACCTCATCTTT.

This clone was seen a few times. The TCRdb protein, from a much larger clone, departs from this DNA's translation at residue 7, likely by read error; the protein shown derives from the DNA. CDR3 sequence reads: CALRTGRLVYTDKLIF. CDR3 nucleotides: TGTGCTTTAAGAACTGGGAGATTGGTGTACACCGATAAACTCATCTTT. The gene calls are TRDV1 and TRDJ1, with D possibly matching TRDD3 (6 bases). No J gene was available from TCRdb, and it was assigned here by a germline match of the DNA. The CDR3 runs to 16 residues. V dropped 11 bases and J dropped 0 bases, with 22 bases sitting between them. Per the germline V gene, CDR1 is TSWWSYY and CDR2 is QGS.

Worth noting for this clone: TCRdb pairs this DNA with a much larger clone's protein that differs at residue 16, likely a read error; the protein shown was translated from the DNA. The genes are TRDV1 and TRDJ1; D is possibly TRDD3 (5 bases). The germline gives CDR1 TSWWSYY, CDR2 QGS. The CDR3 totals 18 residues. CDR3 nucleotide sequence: TGTGCTCTTGGGGATCTTAACTGGCCTCACAAGTACACCGATAAATTCATCTTT. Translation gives CALGDLNWPHKYTDKFIF.

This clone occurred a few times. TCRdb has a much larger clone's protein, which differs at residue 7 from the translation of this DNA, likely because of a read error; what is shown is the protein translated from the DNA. The CDR3 region is CACDPGAYTDKLIF. The CDR3 DNA follows: TGTGCCTGTGACCCAGGTGCTTACACCGATAAACTCATCTTT. The J gene is TRDJ1, the V gene TRDV2; no firm D call. No J gene was available from TCRdb, and it was assigned here by a germline match of the DNA. The V and J ends lost 3 bases and 0 bases respectively, with 10 bases between them. Germline V CDR1 and CDR2: GEAIGNYY, EKD. The CDR3 is 14 residues long.

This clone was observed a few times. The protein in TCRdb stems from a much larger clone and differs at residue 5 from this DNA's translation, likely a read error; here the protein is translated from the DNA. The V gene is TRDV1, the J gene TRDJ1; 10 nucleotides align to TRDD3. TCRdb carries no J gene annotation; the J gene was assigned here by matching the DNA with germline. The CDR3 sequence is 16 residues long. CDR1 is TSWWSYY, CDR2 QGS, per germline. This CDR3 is CALGKLVPGGYGKLIF. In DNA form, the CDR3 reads TGTGCTCTTGGGAAACTGGTACCGGGGGGATACGGCAAACTCATCTTT.

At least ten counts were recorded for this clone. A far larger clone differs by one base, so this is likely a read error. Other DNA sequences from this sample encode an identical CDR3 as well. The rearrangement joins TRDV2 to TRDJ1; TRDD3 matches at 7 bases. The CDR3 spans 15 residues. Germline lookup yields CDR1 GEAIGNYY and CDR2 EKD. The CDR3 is CACDTVGGSKDKLIF. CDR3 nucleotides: TGTGCCTGTGACACCGTGGGGGGATCTAAAGATAAGCTCATCTTT.

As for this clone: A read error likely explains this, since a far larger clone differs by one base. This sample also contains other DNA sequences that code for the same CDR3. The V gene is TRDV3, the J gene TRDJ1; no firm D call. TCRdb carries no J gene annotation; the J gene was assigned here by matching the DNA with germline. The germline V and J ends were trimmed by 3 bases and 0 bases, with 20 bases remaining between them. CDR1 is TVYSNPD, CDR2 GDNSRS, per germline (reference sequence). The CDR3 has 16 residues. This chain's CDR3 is CAFIRPCRGYTDKLIF. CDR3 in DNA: TGTGCCTTCATTCGACCCTGTCGGGGTTACACCGATAAACTCATCTTT.

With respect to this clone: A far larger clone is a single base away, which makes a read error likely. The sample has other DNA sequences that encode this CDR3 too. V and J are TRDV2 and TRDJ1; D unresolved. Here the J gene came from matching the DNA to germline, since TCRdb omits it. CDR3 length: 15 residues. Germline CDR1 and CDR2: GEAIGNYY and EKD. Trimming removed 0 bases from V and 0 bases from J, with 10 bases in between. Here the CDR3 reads CACDTLAPYTDKLIF. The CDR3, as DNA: TGTGCCTGTGACACCCTGGCTCCGTACACCGATAAACTCATCTTT.

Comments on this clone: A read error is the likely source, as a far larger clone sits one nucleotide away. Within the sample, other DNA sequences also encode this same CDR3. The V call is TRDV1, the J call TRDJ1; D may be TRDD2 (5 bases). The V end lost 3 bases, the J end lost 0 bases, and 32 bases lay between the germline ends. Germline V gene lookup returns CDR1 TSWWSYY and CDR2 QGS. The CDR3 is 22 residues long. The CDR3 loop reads CALGDALPAKNRYPQYTDKLIF. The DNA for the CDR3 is TGTGCTCTTGGGGATGCTCTTCCCGCGAAAAACCGGTACCCCCAGTACACCGATAAACTCATCTTT.

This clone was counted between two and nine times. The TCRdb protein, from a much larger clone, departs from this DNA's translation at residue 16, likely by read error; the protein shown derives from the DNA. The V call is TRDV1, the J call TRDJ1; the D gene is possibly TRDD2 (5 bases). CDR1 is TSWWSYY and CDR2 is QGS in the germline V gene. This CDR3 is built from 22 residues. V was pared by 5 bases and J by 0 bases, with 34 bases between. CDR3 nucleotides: TGTGCTCTTGGGAAATCCCCTTCGGTGGGACCGAATAAGACTAAGCACACCGATAAACTCATCTTT. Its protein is CALGKSPSVGPNKTKHTDKLIF.

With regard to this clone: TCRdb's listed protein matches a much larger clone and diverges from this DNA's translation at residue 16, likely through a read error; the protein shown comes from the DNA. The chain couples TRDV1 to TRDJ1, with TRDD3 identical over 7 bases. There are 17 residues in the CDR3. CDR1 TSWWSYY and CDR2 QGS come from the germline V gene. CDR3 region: CALRARAGGLYTDKLTF. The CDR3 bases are TGTGCTCTGAGGGCTAGGGCTGGGGGCCTGTACACCGATAAACTCACCTTT.

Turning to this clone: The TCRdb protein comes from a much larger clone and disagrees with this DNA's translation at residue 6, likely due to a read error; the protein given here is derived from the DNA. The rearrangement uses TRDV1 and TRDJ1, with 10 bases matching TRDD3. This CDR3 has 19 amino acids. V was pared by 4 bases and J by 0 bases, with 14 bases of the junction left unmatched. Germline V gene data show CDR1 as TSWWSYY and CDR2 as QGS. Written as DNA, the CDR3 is TGTGCTCTTGGGGCCTTTATAATTGGGGGATACCTGTACACCGATAAACTCATCTTT. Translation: CALGAFIIGGYLYTDKLIF.

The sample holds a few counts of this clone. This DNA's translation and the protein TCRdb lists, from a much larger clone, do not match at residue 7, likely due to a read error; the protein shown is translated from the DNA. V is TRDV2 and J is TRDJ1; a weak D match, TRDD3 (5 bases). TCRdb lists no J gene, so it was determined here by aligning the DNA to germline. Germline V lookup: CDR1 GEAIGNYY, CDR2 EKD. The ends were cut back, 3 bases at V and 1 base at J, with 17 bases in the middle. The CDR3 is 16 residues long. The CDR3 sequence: CACDSLRDSATDKLIF. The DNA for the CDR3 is TGTGCCTGTGACTCACTGAGGGATTCAGCCACCGATAAACTCATCTTT.

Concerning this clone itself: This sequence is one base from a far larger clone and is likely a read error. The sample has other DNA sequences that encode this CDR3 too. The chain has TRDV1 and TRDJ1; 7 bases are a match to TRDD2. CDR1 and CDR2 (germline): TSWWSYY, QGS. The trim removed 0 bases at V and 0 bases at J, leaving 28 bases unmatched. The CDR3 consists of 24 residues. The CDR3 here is CALGELGFLLPRRFLGRNTDKLIF. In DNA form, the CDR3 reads TGTGCTCTTGGGGAACTCGGTTTCTTACTTCCTAGACGATTCCTGGGACGAAACACCGATAAACTCATCTTT.

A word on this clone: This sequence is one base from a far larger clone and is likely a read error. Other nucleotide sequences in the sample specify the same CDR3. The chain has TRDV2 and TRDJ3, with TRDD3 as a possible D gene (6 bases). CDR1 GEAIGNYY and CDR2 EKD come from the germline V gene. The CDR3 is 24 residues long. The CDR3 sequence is CACDPGFPKRFKDTITWDTRQMFF. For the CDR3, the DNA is TGTGCCTGTGACCCCGGGTTCCCTAAGCGGTTTAAGGATACTATCACCTGGGACACCCGACAGATGTTCTTC.

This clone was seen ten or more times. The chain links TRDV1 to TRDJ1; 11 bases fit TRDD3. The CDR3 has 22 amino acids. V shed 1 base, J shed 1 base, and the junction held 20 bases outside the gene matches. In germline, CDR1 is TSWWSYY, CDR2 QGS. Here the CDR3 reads CALGEQPDALGDTRTSTDKLIF. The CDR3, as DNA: TGTGCTCTTGGGGAACAGCCCGATGCCTTGGGGGATACGCGTACAAGCACCGATAAACTCATCTTT.

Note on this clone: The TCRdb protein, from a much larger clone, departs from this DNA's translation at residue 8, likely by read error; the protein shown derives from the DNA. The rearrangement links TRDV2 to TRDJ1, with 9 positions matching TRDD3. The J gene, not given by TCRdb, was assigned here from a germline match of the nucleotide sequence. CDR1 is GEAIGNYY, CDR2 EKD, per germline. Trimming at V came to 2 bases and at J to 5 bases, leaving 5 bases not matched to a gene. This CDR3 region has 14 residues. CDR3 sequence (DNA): TGTGCCTGTGACAGACTGGGGGAGGGTGATAAACTCATCTTT. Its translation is CACDRLGEGDKLIF.

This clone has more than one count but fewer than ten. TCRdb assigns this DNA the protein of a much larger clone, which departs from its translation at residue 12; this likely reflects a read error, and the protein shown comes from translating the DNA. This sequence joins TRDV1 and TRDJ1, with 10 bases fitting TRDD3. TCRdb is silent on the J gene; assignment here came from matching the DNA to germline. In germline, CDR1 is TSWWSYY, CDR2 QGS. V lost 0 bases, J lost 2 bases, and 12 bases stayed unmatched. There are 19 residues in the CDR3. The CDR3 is CALGELPYWGMERTDKLIF. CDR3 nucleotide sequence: TGTGCTCTTGGGGAACTTCCGTACTGGGGGATGGAACGTACCGATAAACTCATCTTT.

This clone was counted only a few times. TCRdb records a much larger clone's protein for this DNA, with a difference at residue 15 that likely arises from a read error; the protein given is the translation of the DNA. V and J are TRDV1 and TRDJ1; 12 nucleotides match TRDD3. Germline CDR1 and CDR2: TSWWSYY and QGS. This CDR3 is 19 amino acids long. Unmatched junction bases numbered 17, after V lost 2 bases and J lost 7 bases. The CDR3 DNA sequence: TGTGCTCTTGGGGAATTTTTTCCCCATACTGGGGGATACTCGGCTAAACTCATCTTT. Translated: CALGEFFPHTGGYSAKLIF.

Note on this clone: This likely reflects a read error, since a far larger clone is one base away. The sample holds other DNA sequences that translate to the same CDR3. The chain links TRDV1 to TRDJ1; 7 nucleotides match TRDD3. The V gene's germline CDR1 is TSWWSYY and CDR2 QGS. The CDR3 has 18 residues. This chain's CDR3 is CALGEEPTVGEYTDKLIF. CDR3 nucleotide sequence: TGTGCTCTTGGGGAAGAACCAACGGTGGGGGAGTACACCGACAAACTCATCTTT.